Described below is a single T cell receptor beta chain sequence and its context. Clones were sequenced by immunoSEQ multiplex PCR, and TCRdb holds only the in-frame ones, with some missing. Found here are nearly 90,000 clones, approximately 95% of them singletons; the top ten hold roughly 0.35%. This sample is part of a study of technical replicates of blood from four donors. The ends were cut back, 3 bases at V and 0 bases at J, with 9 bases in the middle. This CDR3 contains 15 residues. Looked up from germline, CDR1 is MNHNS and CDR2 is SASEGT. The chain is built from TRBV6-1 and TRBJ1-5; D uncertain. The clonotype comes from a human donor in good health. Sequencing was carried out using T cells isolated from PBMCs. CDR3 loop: CASSDPDYSNQPQHF. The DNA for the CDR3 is TGTGCCAGCAGTGATCCGGACTATAGCAATCAGCCCCAGCATTTT.